This T cell receptor beta chain stems from a study of T cells after yellow fever vaccination (dated by TCRdb to the late 2010s). As for the study more broadly: Libraries from fractions with low cell numbers were prepared with the SMART-Seq v4 Ultra Low Input RNA kit. Bulk TCR alpha and beta repertoires were sequenced longitudinally to track T-cell clones before and after primary and booster YFV17D yellow fever vaccination. Two healthy male donors, one aged 18 to 30 and one aged 30 to 40 years, were included in the cohort. Blood was collected at multiple timepoints before and after primary and secondary immunization, and bulk PBMC replicates and cell subsets were isolated. What the authors observed across the whole study: After the booster, most of the clones that had expanded following primary vaccination were detected again (roughly 97% of CD4 and roughly nine tenths of CD8), which suggests that memory was broadly maintained. The secondary T-cell response was weaker than the primary response but faster, peaking on day 5 instead of day 15. The study included only a couple of donors, which limits how far the findings can be generalized. A small share of clonotypes occurred in both CD4 and CD8 compartments, likely arising from convergent recombination. Computational filtering was required because FACS-sorted repertoires could contain abundant contaminating clonotypes from the bulk population.

TCR cDNA was made using 5'RACE template switching, a step that added a universal primer site and unique molecular identifiers. cDNA synthesis was primed from both the TCR alpha and TCR beta constant segments. Library amplification used two PCR steps, and the second PCR step added sample barcodes and sequencing adapters. Sequencing of libraries was done on Illumina HiSeq 2500 (2x100 bp) or NovaSeq (2x150 bp). In the authors' own workflow: Reads were demultiplexed and collapsed into UMI consensus sequences with MIGEC, and V(D)J alignment was performed with MiXCR. Vaccine-responding clonotypes were identified with edgeR using replicate PBMC samples, with FDR below 0.01 and a log2 fold change above 5 up to day 15 being required. Each bulk clonotype received a CD4 or CD8 identity based on whether the sequenced CD4 or CD8 repertoire contained that clonotype at higher abundance. The public reads were run again by TCRdb, first through fastp at Q25 and then through MiXCR, and only productive beta chains were kept. Rows merge per CDR3 protein into single entries with the most common DNA and genes. V and J calls and clone size were set by TCRdb, not the authors. The sample table contains roughly 340,000 distinct CDR3 sequences; only one count was recorded for 7.5% to 9% of them. The ten largest clones capture about a sixth of the sample.

Remarks on this clonotype: Its antigen remains undetermined. It has no much larger one-base neighbor in the sample; base qualities were not kept.

The CDR3 goes from the cysteine to the phenylalanine over 13 residues. Only the CDR3 part of the read is kept: 39 bases, read in frame from the first base. Trimming leaves V shorter by 6 bases and J shorter by 5 bases, with the junction holding 6 bases beyond the gene matches. CDR1 KGHSH and CDR2 LQKENI are derived from the germline V gene. The sample's treatment or condition label, in plain terms: live attenuated yellow fever vaccine strain. At each blood-draw timepoint, two biological replicates of bulk PBMCs were collected. A standard Ficoll-Paque protocol was used to isolate PBMCs from peripheral blood. RNA was extracted with TriZol from bulk PBMCs, CD4 and CD8 fractions, and dextramer-positive and dextramer-negative fractions.

The sequence is built from TRBV18 and TRBJ1-1, with TRBD1 matching 7 junction bases. This clonotype was obtained from a young man who received the YFV17D yellow fever vaccine. The sample in question was PBMCs, obtained on the day of the first yellow fever vaccination. The sequenced DNA: TGTGCCAGCTCCAGAGACAGGGCAACTGAAGCTTTCTTT. Its translation reads: CASSRDRATEAFF.